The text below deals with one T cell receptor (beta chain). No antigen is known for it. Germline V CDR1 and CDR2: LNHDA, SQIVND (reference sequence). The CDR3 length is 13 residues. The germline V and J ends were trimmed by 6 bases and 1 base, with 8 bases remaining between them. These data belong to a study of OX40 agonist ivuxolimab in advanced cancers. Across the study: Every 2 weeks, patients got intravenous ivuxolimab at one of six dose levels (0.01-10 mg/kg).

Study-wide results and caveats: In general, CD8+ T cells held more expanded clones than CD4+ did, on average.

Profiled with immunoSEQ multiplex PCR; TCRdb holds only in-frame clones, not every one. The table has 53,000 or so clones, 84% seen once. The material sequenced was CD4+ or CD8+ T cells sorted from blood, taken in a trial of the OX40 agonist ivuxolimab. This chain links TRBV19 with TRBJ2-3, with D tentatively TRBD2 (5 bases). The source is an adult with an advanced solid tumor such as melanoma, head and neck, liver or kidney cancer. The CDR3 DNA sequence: TGTGCCAGTAGAATCGGGGGCACAGATACGCAGTATTTT. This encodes CASRIGGTDTQYF.